One and the same sample provided the 26 T cell receptor beta chains below, sequenced in a study of cytomegalovirus exposure and HLA in healthy donors. Use of 60 Vbeta and 13 Jbeta primers characterized the PCR. Assay: immunoSEQ multiplex PCR; the TCRdb copy retains only in-frame clones and omits some. This table holds about 150,000 clones, approximately 9% found once. Sequences were obtained from PBMCs. Source of these receptors: a male donor in good health and CMV-seronegative.

This clone was picked up a small number of times. The chain employs TRBV5-6 and TRBJ1-1, with TRBD1 identical over 8 bases. The V gene end was trimmed by 4 bases and the J gene end by 5 bases; junction bases not matched to a gene: 10. The CDR3 is 15 amino acids. Germline CDR1 and CDR2: SGHDT and YYEEEE. CDR3 bases: TGTGCCAGCAGCCCCCCGCAGGGGGCAGGAACTGAAGCTTTCTTT. Protein sequence: CASSPPQGAGTEAFF. The full variable domain, completed using reference TRBV5-6 and TRBJ1-1, is DAGVTQSPTHLIKTRGQQVTLRCSPKSGHDTVSWYQQALGQGPQFIFQYYEEEERQRGNFPDRFSGHQFPNYSSELNVNALLLGDSALYLCASSPPQGAGTEAFFGQGTRLTVV.

For this clone: At one of its ends the junction is not consistent with the germline gene, which may arise from a read error. The V gene is TRBV10-1, the J gene TRBJ2-5, with D possibly called TRBD1 or TRBD2 (5 bases each). The CDR3 runs to 14 residues. CDR1 and CDR2 (germline): WNHNN, SYGVQD (reference sequence). CDR3 region: CDSSGTGIWETQYF. The CDR3 DNA reads as TGCGACAGCAGTGGGACGGGGATTTGGGAGACCCAGTACTTC.

The chain uses TRBV27 and TRBJ1-4; D possibly corresponds to TRBD1 (5 bases). The V gene's germline CDR1 is MNHEY and CDR2 SMNVEV (reference sequence). The V and J ends lost 5 bases and 6 bases respectively, with 16 bases between them. This CDR3 is 15 amino acids long. Here the CDR3 reads CASSSFQGKDEKLFF. CDR3 bases: TGTGCCAGCAGTAGCTTTCAGGGAAAAGATGAAAAACTGTTTTTT. Together with reference TRBV27 and TRBJ1-4, the CDR3 gives the full variable domain: EAQVTQNPRYLITVTGKKLTVTCSQNMNHEYMSWYRQDPGLGLRQIYYSMNVEVTDKGDVPEGYKVSRKEKRNFPLILESPSPNQTSLYFCASSSFQGKDEKLFFGSGTQLSVL.

The sample holds a few counts of this clone. This chain links TRBV28 with TRBJ2-5; D perhaps matches TRBD1 (6 bases). The germline CDR1 and CDR2 sequences are MDHEN and SYDVKM. V was shortened by 2 bases and J by 7 bases, with 11 bases between the two germline ends. There are 13 residues in the CDR3. DNA of the CDR3: TGTGCCAGCAGTTTAGGGCTCAGGGGGACCCAGTACTTC. It specifies CASSLGLRGTQYF.

This clone came up a few times. Other DNA sequences from this sample encode an identical CDR3 as well. The chain has TRBV5-1 and TRBJ1-4, with a tentative D call TRBD1 (5 bases). Germline V gene sequence: CDR1 SGHRS, CDR2 YFSETQ. Trimming took off 4 bases at V and 0 bases at J, with 10 bases between the two ends. This CDR3 comprises 15 residues. The CDR3 protein is CASSPQGATNEKLFF. CDR3 nucleotides: TGCGCCAGCAGCCCTCAAGGGGCAACTAATGAAAAACTGTTTTTT.

The chain uses TRBV11-2 and TRBJ2-7; weak D call: TRBD2 (5 bases). Trimming removed 3 bases at V and 2 bases at J, with 11 bases between. Looked up from germline, CDR1 is SGHAT and CDR2 is FQNNGV. The CDR3 sequence is 14 residues long. CDR3 region: CASSFGPGTYEQYF. For the CDR3, the DNA is TGTGCCAGCAGCTTCGGCCCGGGAACCTACGAGCAGTACTTC.

This clone came up a few times. The rearrangement joins TRBV19 to TRBJ1-1; D unresolved. The germline gives CDR1 LNHDA, CDR2 SQIVND (reference sequence). Deletions cut 3 bases from V and 1 base from J, with 6 bases between. This CDR3 has 13 residues. The CDR3: CASSMYGNTEAFF. CDR3 DNA sequence: TGTGCCAGTAGTATGTACGGGAACACTGAAGCTTTCTTT.

The CDR3 nucleotides are TGTGCCAGCAGCTTCGCTAGCGGATACAATGAGCAGTTCTTC. It specifies CASSFASGYNEQFF. The chain employs TRBV7-2 and TRBJ2-1, with 7 bases identical to TRBD2. Germline values: CDR1 SGHTA, CDR2 FQGNSA. J gave up 4 bases and V 3 bases, and 3 bases lay outside the gene matches. The CDR3 runs 14 residues.

This clone turned up a few times. The chain joins TRBV19 to TRBJ2-1, with 8 bases fitting TRBD2. Per germline, CDR1 LNHDA and CDR2 SQIVND (reference sequence). V lost 7 bases, J lost 0 bases, and 5 bases stayed unmatched. This CDR3 comprises 15 residues. The CDR3 is CASNSGTSSYNEQFF. DNA of the CDR3: TGTGCCAGTAATTCCGGGACTAGCTCCTACAATGAGCAGTTCTTC.

This rearrangement joins TRBV2 to TRBJ1-1, with a weak D call TRBD1 (5 bases). Between the trimmed V and J ends, which lost 4 bases and 1 base, there was a span of 16 bases. The CDR3 consists of 16 residues. The germline gives CDR1 SNHLY, CDR2 FYNNEI. The CDR3 reads CASSGLVAGSNTEAFF. The CDR3, as DNA: TGTGCCAGCAGTGGTCTTGTCGCAGGGTCGAACACTGAAGCTTTCTTT.

V gene TRBV27 combines with J gene TRBJ2-3; 8 positions agree with TRBD2. V was pared by 6 bases and J by 4 bases, with 12 bases of the junction left unmatched. The CDR3 is 16 residues long. CDR1 is MNHEY and CDR2 is SMNVEV in the germline V gene (reference sequence). CDR3 in DNA: TGTGCCAGCAGCCCGAGGGCTAGCGGGCGCCCAGATACGCAGTATTTT. Encoded protein: CASSPRASGRPDTQYF.

This clone occurred a few times. V is TRBV20-1 and J is TRBJ2-2; D is unclear. The CDR3 is 11 amino acids. Per the germline V gene, CDR1 is DFQATT and CDR2 is SNEGSKA (reference sequence). V was clipped by 4 bases and J by 3 bases, with 3 bases between them. The DNA for the CDR3 is TGCAGTGCTACAGACACCGGGGAGCTGTTTTTT. Translated, it gives CSATDTGELFF.

V is TRBV7-2 and J is TRBJ2-5; unclear D gene. Germline assignment: CDR1 SGHTA and CDR2 FQGNSA. Trimming shortened V by 5 bases and J by 5 bases, and 9 bases separated the two germline ends. The CDR3 loop spans 12 amino acids. The CDR3, as DNA: TGTGCCAGCAGCAGACCCGGGGAGACCCAGTACTTC. It encodes CASSRPGETQYF.

This clone was counted only a few times. The rearrangement links TRBV7-9 to TRBJ2-7; 11 bases match TRBD2. Looked up from germline, CDR1 is SEHNR and CDR2 is FQNEAQ (reference sequence). This CDR3 is 16 amino acids long. Losses at the gene ends were 4 bases for V and 4 bases for J; bases not matched to a gene: 9. This CDR3 is CASSSTTSGTLYEQYF. Written as DNA, the CDR3 is TGTGCCAGCAGCTCAACGACTAGCGGGACCTTATACGAGCAGTACTTC.

V gene TRBV10-1 combines with J gene TRBJ1-5; 7 positions agree with TRBD1. This CDR3 region has 17 residues. Unmatched junction bases numbered 18, after V lost 7 bases and J lost 6 bases. Looked up from germline, CDR1 is WNHNN and CDR2 is SYGVQD (reference sequence). The CDR3 loop is CASNPRQGSKKCQPQHF. CDR3 bases: TGCGCCAGCAACCCCCGACAGGGCAGTAAAAAGTGTCAGCCCCAGCATTTT.

This clone turned up a few times. V gene TRBV27 combines with J gene TRBJ1-5; 10 positions match TRBD1. Germline loops: CDR1 MNHEY, CDR2 SMNVEV (reference sequence). The CDR3 is 19 amino acids. The junction had 13 bases not matched to a gene; V was cut back by 5 bases and J by 0 bases. The CDR3 region is CASSPRRDRGAISNQPQHF. The CDR3 coding sequence is TGTGCCAGCAGTCCTAGGAGGGACAGGGGCGCCATTAGCAATCAGCCCCAGCATTTT.

This clone has only a few counts. The CDR3 region is CASSLGTGLFSGNTIYF. CDR3 bases: TGCGCCAGCAGCTTGGGGACAGGGCTATTCTCTGGAAACACCATATATTTT. The chain recombines TRBV5-1 with TRBJ1-3; 8 bases agree with TRBD1. Germline assignment: CDR1 SGHRS and CDR2 YFSETQ. CDR3 length: 17 residues. V lost 0 bases to trimming and J lost 0 bases; unmatched junction nucleotides: 5.

In its sample, this clone was seen a few times. CDR3 residues: CASSGGGWGTEAFF. CDR3 coding DNA: TGTGCCAGCAGCGGGGGGGGTTGGGGCACTGAAGCTTTCTTT. The chain combines TRBV28 with TRBJ1-1, with TRBD1 as a possible D gene (5 bases). The V gene's germline CDR1 is MDHEN and CDR2 SYDVKM. There are 14 residues in the CDR3. The V end was cut by 6 bases, the J end by 4 bases, with 15 bases between.

V gene TRBV9 combines with J gene TRBJ1-1, with D possibly matching TRBD1 (5 bases). Germline CDR1 reads SGDLS; CDR2 reads YYNGEE. CDR3 length: 15 residues. The germline V and J ends were trimmed by 4 bases and 1 base, with 14 bases remaining between them. The CDR3 nucleotides read TGTGCCAGCAGCCCCAGACAGTCCCCGAACACTGAAGCTTTCTTT. As protein: CASSPRQSPNTEAFF.

This clone showed up just a few times. The rearrangement links TRBV5-6 to TRBJ1-1, with 7 bases aligning to TRBD1. CDR3 length: 18 amino acids. CDR1 is SGHDT, CDR2 YYEEEE, per germline. V dropped 3 bases and J dropped 1; count of bases not matched to a gene: 15. The CDR3 loop reads CASSSPGVWGQRNTEAFF. As DNA, the CDR3 is TGTGCCAGCAGCTCCCCTGGGGTGTGGGGACAGAGGAACACTGAAGCTTTCTTT. Using reference TRBV5-6 and TRBJ1-1 for the parts outside the CDR3, the full variable domain is DAGVTQSPTHLIKTRGQQVTLRCSPKSGHDTVSWYQQALGQGPQFIFQYYEEEERQRGNFPDRFSGHQFPNYSSELNVNALLLGDSALYLCASSSPGVWGQRNTEAFFGQGTRLTVV.

This clone came up a few times. This chain links TRBV11-2 with TRBJ2-6; 7 nucleotides align to TRBD1. Germline trimming cut 5 bases from V and 0 bases from J; bases unmatched to any gene: 7. Germline V lookup: CDR1 SGHAT, CDR2 FQNNGV. The CDR3 has 17 residues. The CDR3 region has the DNA TGTGCCAGCAGCAGATCCAGGGGGAACTCTGGGGCCAACGTCCTGACTTTC. Its translation: CASSRSRGNSGANVLTF.

The chain joins TRBV28 to TRBJ1-3; TRBD1 might be the D (5 bases). The V end lost 7 bases, the J end lost 2 bases, and 12 bases lay between the germline ends. Germline CDR1 is MDHEN and CDR2 is SYDVKM. The CDR3 is made up of 14 amino acids. The CDR3 is CASIQGGAGNTIYF. CDR3 sequence (DNA): TGTGCCAGCATCCAGGGCGGCGCTGGAAACACCATATATTTT.

The rearrangement joins TRBV9 to TRBJ1-5; D remains ambiguous. The CDR3 totals 13 residues. V shed 3 bases and J shed 9 bases, with 13 bases lying between them. Germline CDR1 reads SGDLS; CDR2 reads YYNGEE. The CDR3 spells CASSGGSGWPQHF. In nucleotides, the CDR3 is TGTGCCAGCAGCGGAGGGTCGGGATGGCCCCAGCATTTT.

The V gene is TRBV7-2, the J gene TRBJ2-2, with 13 bases fitting TRBD2. CDR3 length: 15 residues. The germline CDR1 and CDR2 sequences are SGHTA and FQGNSA. V trimming: 11 bases; J trimming: 3 bases; junction bases outside the gene matches: 6. CDR3 in amino acids: CALGLAGEDTGELFF. The CDR3 nucleotides are TGTGCCCTCGGACTAGCGGGGGAGGACACCGGGGAGCTGTTTTTT.

The chain is built from TRBV14 and TRBJ2-2, with unresolved D. This CDR3 comprises 13 residues. Germline V gene sequence: CDR1 SGHDN, CDR2 FVKESK. The germline V and J ends were trimmed by 5 bases and 3 bases, with 7 bases remaining between them. The CDR3 DNA reads TGTGCCAGCAGCTTCCAGGACACCGGGGAGCTGTTTTTT. Translation gives CASSFQDTGELFF.

The rearrangement links TRBV7-2 to TRBJ2-7, with 7 positions matching TRBD1. CDR3 length: 15 residues. J lost 3 bases, V lost 4 bases, and 9 bases had no gene match. Per germline, CDR1 SGHTA and CDR2 FQGNSA. This CDR3 reads CASSSLQGTGYEQYF. Written as DNA, the CDR3 is TGTGCCAGCAGCTCCTTACAGGGGACGGGCTACGAGCAGTACTTC. The full variable domain, with the rest looked up from reference TRBV7-2 and TRBJ2-7, is GAGVSQSPSNKVTEKGKDVELRCDPISGHTALYWYRQSLGQGLEFLIYFQGNSAPDKSGLPSDRFSAERTGGSVSTLTIQRTQQEDSAVYLCASSSLQGTGYEQYFGPGTRLTVT.